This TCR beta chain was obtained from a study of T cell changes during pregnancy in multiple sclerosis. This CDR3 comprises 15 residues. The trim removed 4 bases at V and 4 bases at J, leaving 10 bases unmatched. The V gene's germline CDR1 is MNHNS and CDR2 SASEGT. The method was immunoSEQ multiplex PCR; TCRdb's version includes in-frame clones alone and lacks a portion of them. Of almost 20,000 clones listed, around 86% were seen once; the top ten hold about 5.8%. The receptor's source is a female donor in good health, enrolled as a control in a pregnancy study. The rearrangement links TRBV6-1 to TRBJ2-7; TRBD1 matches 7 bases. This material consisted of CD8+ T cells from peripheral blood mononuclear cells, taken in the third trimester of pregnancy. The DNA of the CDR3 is TGTGCCAGCAGTGCCTGGGACAGCAATCAATACGAGCAGTACTTC. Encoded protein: CASSAWDSNQYEQYF.